A selection of T cell receptor beta chains follows, all from one sample in a study of blood T cell repertoires in COVID-19. Some clones are missing from TCRdb's copy, which holds only in-frame ones; the method was immunoSEQ multiplex PCR. This repertoire shows hundreds of thousands of clones, about nine tenths found once; its top ten account for 2% to 3%. The sequenced sample was PBMCs or T cells enriched from blood (not recorded which). The source of these receptors is a man aged 60 to 69 who had recovered from COVID-19. Each CDR3 is given with its conserved first and last residue. D genes are given only for firm matches. Expanded clones are given a class, and other clones once, few, many or no size at all.

clone size: once; J gene: TRBJ2-1; D gene: TRBD2; V gene: TRBV11-2; CDR3 protein: CASSFLAGGVTYNEQFF; CDR3 DNA: TGTGCCAGCAGCTTTTTAGCGGGAGGTGTAACCTACAATGAGCAGTTCTTC
clone size: NA; J gene: TRBJ1-2; D gene: NA; V gene: TRBV4-3; CDR3 protein: CASSQGLGPGNYGYTF; CDR3 DNA: TGCGCCAGCAGCCAAGGGCTGGGCCCCGGTAACTATGGCTACACCTTC
clone size: NA; J gene: TRBJ2-3; D gene: TRBD2; V gene: TRBV7-8; CDR3 protein: CASSLPRTSGGGADTQYF; CDR3 DNA: TGTGCCAGCAGCTTACCCCGGACTAGCGGGGGTGGCGCAGATACGCAGTATTTT
clone size: NA; J gene: TRBJ2-7; D gene: TRBD1; V gene: TRBV15; CDR3 protein: CATSRGTGAREQYF; CDR3 DNA: TGTGCCACCAGCAGAGGGACAGGGGCCCGGGAGCAGTACTTC
clone size: once; J gene: TRBJ1-1; D gene: NA; V gene: TRBV12-5; CDR3 protein: CASATGGTSGREAFF; CDR3 DNA: TGTGCTAGTGCCACGGGGGGGACAAGCGGCCGTGAAGCTTTCTTT
clone size: once; J gene: TRBJ2-1; D gene: TRBD2; V gene: TRBV6-2/TRBV6-3; CDR3 protein: CASSYSVRGGPANEQFF; CDR3 DNA: TGTGCCAGCAGTTACTCCGTGCGGGGGGGCCCGGCGAATGAGCAGTTCTTC
clone size: NA; J gene: TRBJ1-1; D gene: TRBD1; V gene: TRBV15; CDR3 protein: CATSRGGTGEAFF; CDR3 DNA: TGTGCCACCAGCAGAGGGGGGACAGGGGAAGCTTTCTTT
clone size: NA; J gene: TRBJ2-3; D gene: TRBD2; V gene: TRBV7-6; CDR3 protein: CASSFSGIYSTDTQYF; CDR3 DNA: TGTGCCAGCAGTTTTAGCGGGATCTATAGCACAGATACGCAGTATTTT
clone size: NA; J gene: TRBJ1-2; D gene: TRBD1; V gene: TRBV5-6; CDR3 protein: CASRSGTDNGYTF; CDR3 DNA: TGTGCCAGCAGATCCGGGACAGACAATGGCTACACCTTC
clone size: NA; J gene: TRBJ1-5; D gene: TRBD1; V gene: TRBV5-5; CDR3 protein: CASSLGGTDLNQPQHF; CDR3 DNA: TGTGCCAGCAGCTTGGGCGGGACAGACCTCAATCAGCCCCAGCATTTT
clone size: NA; J gene: TRBJ2-2; D gene: TRBD2; V gene: TRBV6-4; CDR3 protein: CASKGLVNTGELFF; CDR3 DNA: TGTGCCAGCAAGGGACTAGTCAACACCGGGGAGCTGTTTTTT
clone size: few; J gene: TRBJ2-2; D gene: NA; V gene: TRBV5-1; CDR3 protein: CASSIQGGSGELFF; CDR3 DNA: TGCGCCAGCAGCATACAGGGTGGGTCCGGGGAGCTGTTTTTT
clone size: NA; J gene: TRBJ1-1; D gene: NA; V gene: TRBV7-2; CDR3 protein: CASSFRQGWAEAFF; CDR3 DNA: TGTGCCAGCAGCTTCCGTCAGGGGTGGGCTGAAGCTTTCTTT
clone size: NA; J gene: TRBJ2-3; D gene: TRBD2; V gene: TRBV5-4; CDR3 protein: CASSILAGPSDTQYF; CDR3 DNA: TGTGCCAGCAGCATTTTAGCGGGGCCATCAGATACGCAGTATTTT
clone size: NA; J gene: TRBJ1-2; D gene: NA; V gene: TRBV28; CDR3 protein: CASSFNNNYGYTF; CDR3 DNA: TGTGCCAGCAGTTTCAACAATAACTATGGCTACACCTTC
clone size: few; J gene: TRBJ1-1; D gene: NA; V gene: TRBV19; CDR3 protein: CATRQSLNTEAFF; CDR3 DNA: TGTGCCACCAGACAGAGCTTGAACACTGAAGCTTTCTTT
clone size: NA; J gene: TRBJ2-1; D gene: TRBD1; V gene: TRBV4-2; CDR3 protein: CASSQGQGSYNEQFF; CDR3 DNA: TGTGCCAGCAGCCAAGGACAGGGTTCCTACAATGAGCAGTTCTTC
clone size: NA; J gene: TRBJ1-5; D gene: TRBD1; V gene: TRBV2; CDR3 protein: CASAGQSSYSNQPQHF; CDR3 DNA: TGTGCCAGCGCGGGACAGTCGTCTTATAGCAATCAGCCCCAGCATTTT
clone size: NA; J gene: TRBJ1-4; D gene: NA; V gene: TRBV27; CDR3 protein: CASRPHRESTNEKLFF; CDR3 DNA: TGTGCCAGCAGACCGCACAGGGAATCAACTAATGAAAAACTGTTTTTT
clone size: NA; J gene: TRBJ2-1; D gene: NA; V gene: TRBV9; CDR3 protein: CASSVDSNSYNEQFF; CDR3 DNA: TGTGCCAGCAGCGTAGACTCCAACTCCTACAATGAGCAGTTCTTC
clone size: NA; J gene: TRBJ2-3; D gene: TRBD2; V gene: TRBV7-9; CDR3 protein: CASSPPGLAPDTQYF; CDR3 DNA: TGTGCCAGCAGCCCCCCGGGACTAGCGCCGGATACGCAGTATTTT
clone size: NA; J gene: TRBJ2-1; D gene: TRBD2; V gene: TRBV10-1; CDR3 protein: CASSGGGSYEQFF; CDR3 DNA: TGCGCCAGCAGTGGCGGGGGGTCTTATGAGCAGTTCTTC
clone size: NA; J gene: TRBJ1-5; D gene: NA; V gene: TRBV4-1; CDR3 protein: CASSQDQGMSQPQHF; CDR3 DNA: TGCGCCAGCAGCCAAGACCAGGGAATGAGTCAGCCCCAGCATTTT
clone size: NA; J gene: TRBJ1-1; D gene: NA; V gene: TRBV19; CDR3 protein: CASSMWSPSDTEAFF; CDR3 DNA: TGTGCCAGTAGTATGTGGTCGCCGTCAGACACTGAAGCTTTCTTT
clone size: NA; J gene: TRBJ2-2; D gene: TRBD1; V gene: TRBV5-1; CDR3 protein: CASSRGQGAGELFF; CDR3 DNA: TGCGCCAGCAGCCGAGGACAGGGGGCCGGGGAGCTGTTTTTT
clone size: NA; J gene: TRBJ1-2; D gene: NA; V gene: TRBV7-9; CDR3 protein: CASSAQGTSGYTF; CDR3 DNA: TGTGCCAGCAGCGCCCAGGGGACTAGCGGCTACACCTTC
clone size: NA; J gene: TRBJ1-3; D gene: NA; V gene: TRBV10-3; CDR3 protein: CAISESAQGPSSGNTIYF; CDR3 DNA: TGTGCCATCAGTGAGTCCGCACAGGGCCCGAGCTCTGGAAACACCATATATTTT
clone size: NA; J gene: TRBJ2-1; D gene: NA; V gene: TRBV19; CDR3 protein: CASSTTGGAYVSSEQFF; CDR3 DNA: TGTGCCAGTAGTACCACAGGGGGGGCCTATGTTAGCTCTGAGCAGTTCTTC
clone size: NA; J gene: TRBJ2-1; D gene: TRBD1; V gene: TRBV5-6; CDR3 protein: CASSLGTGRNEQFF; CDR3 DNA: TGTGCCAGCAGCTTGGGGACAGGTAGGAATGAGCAGTTCTTC
clone size: NA; J gene: TRBJ2-5; D gene: NA; V gene: TRBV11-3; CDR3 protein: CASSLEGGGRETQYF; CDR3 DNA: TGTGCCAGCAGCTTAGAAGGGGGAGGGCGCGAGACCCAGTACTTC
clone size: NA; J gene: TRBJ2-2; D gene: TRBD2; V gene: TRBV11-3; CDR3 protein: CASTPKGLADNTGELFF; CDR3 DNA: TGTGCCAGCACCCCTAAAGGACTAGCGGATAACACCGGGGAGCTGTTTTTT
clone size: few; J gene: TRBJ2-2; D gene: NA; V gene: TRBV7-9; CDR3 protein: CASSQGLGLGGELFF; CDR3 DNA: TGTGCCAGCAGCCAGGGATTGGGGCTGGGCGGGGAGCTGTTTTTT
clone size: NA; J gene: TRBJ1-1; D gene: TRBD1; V gene: TRBV29-1; CDR3 protein: CSAGQVLVTEAFF; CDR3 DNA: TGCAGCGCTGGACAGGTGTTGGTCACTGAAGCTTTCTTT
clone size: NA; J gene: TRBJ2-1; D gene: TRBD2; V gene: TRBV4-2; CDR3 protein: CASSLAGSDSYNEQFF; CDR3 DNA: TGTGCCAGCAGCCTAGCGGGGAGCGACTCCTACAATGAGCAGTTCTTC
clone size: NA; J gene: TRBJ1-5; D gene: TRBD1; V gene: TRBV9; CDR3 protein: CASSPGQVGASKHF; CDR3 DNA: TGTGCCAGCAGCCCTGGACAGGTAGGAGCTTCCAAGCATTTT
clone size: NA; J gene: TRBJ2-7; D gene: TRBD2; V gene: TRBV9; CDR3 protein: CASSVRFREGNEQYF; CDR3 DNA: TGTGCCAGCAGCGTAAGATTTAGGGAGGGAAACGAGCAGTACTTC